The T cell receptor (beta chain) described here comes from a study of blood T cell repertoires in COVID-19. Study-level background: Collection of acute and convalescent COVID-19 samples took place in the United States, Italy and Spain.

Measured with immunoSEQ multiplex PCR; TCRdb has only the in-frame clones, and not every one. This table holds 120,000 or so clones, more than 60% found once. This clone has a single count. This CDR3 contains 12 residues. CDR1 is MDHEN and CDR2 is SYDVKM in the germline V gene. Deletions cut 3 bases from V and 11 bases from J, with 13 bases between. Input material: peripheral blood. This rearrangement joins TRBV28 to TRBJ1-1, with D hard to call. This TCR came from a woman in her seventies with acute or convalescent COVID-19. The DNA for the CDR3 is TGTGCCAGCAGTTTGCAGGTTTTTGGGGCTTTCTTT. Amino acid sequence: CASSLQVFGAFF.